Reported below is one T cell receptor (beta chain). A much larger clone differs from this one at a single base, so this may be a read error. This sample was included in a study of patients and donors after allogeneic stem cell transplantation. TCRdb itself ran the RT-PCR reads through MiXCR, one entry per CDR3 protein. The data hold roughly 180,000 distinct CDR3 sequences, with roughly two fifths observed a single time. Germline assignment: CDR1 SGDLS and CDR2 YYNGEE. The CDR3 consists of 12 residues. V was trimmed by 4 bases and J by 4 bases, leaving 7 bases between them. This chain connects TRBV9 to TRBJ2-3; TRBD2 might be the D (5 bases). The TCR was taken from a human donor who was either an allogeneic HSCT recipient or a stem cell or donor lymphocyte infusion donor (not recorded which). It is not recorded whose cells these are; they may come from a transplant donor. The sample taken for sequencing was blood, either unsorted or a sorted T cell fraction (not recorded which). The CDR3 here is CASSPSSDTQYF. The CDR3 DNA sequence: TGTGCCAGCAGCCCTAGCTCAGATACGCAGTATTTT. The full variable domain, its missing parts supplied by reference TRBV9 and TRBJ2-3, is DSGVTQTPKHLITATGQRVTLRCSPRSGDLSVYWYQQSLDQGLQFLIQYYNGEERAKGNILERFSAQQFPDLHSELNLSSLELGDSALYFCASSPSSDTQYFGPGTRLTVL.